This record covers a single TCR beta chain. This entry is derived from a study of control samples from healthy donors and cancer patients. Per germline, CDR1 MNHEY and CDR2 SMNVEV (reference sequence). The CDR3 extends over 14 amino acids. V lost 6 bases, J lost 8 bases, and 7 bases stayed unmatched. Data came from immunoSEQ multiplex PCR; TCRdb stores just in-frame clones and leaves some out. The data show around 170,000 clones, with 88% seen just once and nearly 5% held by the top ten. The sequencing sample was made of blood. The receptor was derived from a woman aged 25 to 39 in good health. The chain couples TRBV27 to TRBJ1-6; 7 bases line up with TRBD1. The CDR3 protein is CASRHTGVDSPLHF. CDR3 sequence (DNA): TGTGCCAGCAGGCATACAGGGGTGGATTCACCCCTCCACTTT.